This T cell receptor (beta chain) was identified during a study of T cell repertoires in cytomegalovirus infection. Study-wide results and limits: What dominated the ex vivo response were HLA-C-restricted CMV-specific TCR beta clonotypes.

TCRdb recomputed calls from the reads with MiXCR, one row per CDR3 protein. Among about 280,000 distinct CDR3 sequences listed, about 20% were seen once. This clonotype was seen repeatedly, ten times or more. Its antigen remains unidentified. The origin of this receptor is a human donor in good health (CMV status not recorded). Some clones in this sample may be carry-over from other donors' samples. The sequenced sample was cultured PBMCs, obtained from culture after CMV antigen stimulation.

The CDR3 region is CASSQRDRGGYGYTF. As DNA, the CDR3 is TGTGCCAGCAGCCAGCGGGACAGGGGGGGCTATGGCTACACCTTC. This chain joins TRBV7-2 and TRBJ1-2, with 11 positions matching TRBD1. The ends lost 5 bases at V and 4 bases at J; junction bases unmatched: 6. Germline V gives CDR1 SGHTA, CDR2 FQGNSA. This CDR3 region has 15 residues.